These 13 T cell receptor beta chains originate from one sample sequenced in a study of blood T cell repertoires in COVID-19 (dated by TCRdb to 2020 to 2021). Library generation was performed with the immunoSEQ multiplex PCR assay. In its TCRdb copy, this immuneACCESS table keeps in-frame sequences only and misses some clones. Where compared with another copy, unresolved V genes explain less than half of these, and the others have no known cause. Present in this sample are 160,000 or so clones, 70% to 90% of which were seen just once. Clones ranked in the top ten supply roughly 6% of the sample. Specimen: PBMCs or T cells enriched from blood (not recorded which). The receptors were sampled from a man between 35 and 55 years old who had recovered from COVID-19.

The J gene is TRBJ2-2, the V gene TRBV5-1; the D is unclear. The CDR3 runs 12 residues. V lost 3 bases and J 4 bases, leaving 4 bases between the germline ends. CDR1 SGHRS and CDR2 YFSETQ come from the germline V gene. Written as DNA, the CDR3 is TGCGCCAGCAGCTGGGCCACCGGGGAGCTGTTTTTT. The encoded protein is CASSWATGELFF.

This clone was recorded a few times. The chain links TRBV5-6 to TRBJ2-1; D is uncertain. Germline lookup yields CDR1 SGHDT and CDR2 YYEEEE. The CDR3 is made up of 16 amino acids. The V gene lost 0 bases and the J gene lost 5 bases, with 15 bases spanning the gap. In DNA, the CDR3 is TGTGCCAGCAGCTTGGTCGGAGAGGTGAAGCACAATGAGCAGTTCTTC. Encoded protein: CASSLVGEVKHNEQFF.

This clone turned up a few times. The V and J genes are TRBV19 and TRBJ1-1, with 9 nucleotides matching TRBD1. Looked up from germline, CDR1 is LNHDA and CDR2 is SQIVND (reference sequence). CDR3 length: 14 amino acids. V gave up 3 bases and J gave up 4 bases; unmatched junction bases: 3. As DNA, the CDR3 is TGTGCCAGTAGTATGGGGGACAGGGCCACTGAAGCTTTCTTT. The encoded protein is CASSMGDRATEAFF.

This clone was observed a few times. The chain is built from TRBV5-6 and TRBJ1-2, with D possibly being TRBD1 (6 bases). Germline V CDR1 and CDR2: SGHDT, YYEEEE. Between the trimmed V and J ends, which lost 6 bases and 8 bases, there was a span of 17 bases. The CDR3 extends over 13 amino acids. The DNA for the CDR3 is TGTGCCAGCACTGTCCACAGGGCGGGCGGCTACACCTTC. Protein product: CASTVHRAGGYTF.

The V gene is TRBV19, the J gene TRBJ2-7, with a possible D match to TRBD2 (6 bases). The CDR3 totals 13 residues. The ends were cut back, 3 bases at V and 1 base at J, with 7 bases in the middle. CDR1 is LNHDA, CDR2 SQIVND, per germline (reference sequence). CDR3 DNA sequence: TGTGCCAGTAGTATCGGGGGTTCCTACGAGCAGTACTTC. Protein sequence: CASSIGGSYEQYF.

The chain recombines TRBV5-1 with TRBJ1-2; possibly TRBD1 for D (5 bases). Trimming took off 3 bases at V and 6 bases at J, with 18 bases between the two ends. The CDR3 runs to 15 residues. The germline V gene encodes CDR1 SGHRS and CDR2 YFSETQ. In DNA, the CDR3 is TGCGCCAGCAGCTCAGACCGCAGGGTCACCGATGGCTACACCTTC. As protein: CASSSDRRVTDGYTF. Full variable domain (missing parts from reference TRBV5-1 and TRBJ1-2): KAGVTQTPRYLIKTRGQQVTLSCSPISGHRSVSWYQQTPGQGLQFLFEYFSETQRNKGNFPGRFSGRQFSNSRSEMNVSTLELGDSALYLCASSSDRRVTDGYTFGSGTRLTVV.

V and J are TRBV20-1 and TRBJ1-5; D may be TRBD1 (5 bases). This CDR3 region has 12 residues. The V end was cut by 4 bases, the J end by 8 bases, with 12 bases between. CDR1 DFQATT and CDR2 SNEGSKA come from the germline V gene (reference sequence). CDR3 DNA sequence: TGCAGTGCTATTGAAGGGGCCGAGCCCCAGCATTTT. It encodes CSAIEGAEPQHF.

The rearrangement joins TRBV3-1 (or the pseudogene TRBV3-2) to TRBJ1-4; D is perhaps TRBD1 (6 bases). Germline V gene sequence: CDR1 LGHDT, CDR2 YNNKEL (reference sequence). This CDR3 region has 15 residues. Deletions cut 1 base from V and 8 bases from J, with 14 bases between. CDR3 sequence reads: CASSQAREGVEKLFF. For the CDR3, the DNA is TGTGCCAGCAGCCAAGCCCGCGAGGGGGTCGAAAAACTGTTTTTT.

The rearrangement links TRBV19 to TRBJ1-5; tentative D call: TRBD1 (6 bases). The CDR3 runs 13 residues. In germline, CDR1 is LNHDA, CDR2 SQIVND (reference sequence). V lost 8 bases and J lost 2, with 10 bases in between. Here the CDR3 reads CASGNRGNQPQHF. Written as DNA, the CDR3 is TGTGCCAGTGGGAACAGGGGCAATCAGCCCCAGCATTTT.

This clone has only a few counts. This chain joins TRBV11-2 and TRBJ1-6, with D maybe TRBD1 (5 bases). This CDR3 is built from 16 residues. CDR1 SGHAT and CDR2 FQNNGV come from the germline V gene. Trimming left V 1 base short and J 2 bases short, with 9 bases between. The chain's CDR3 is CASSLGRTPYNSPLHF. DNA of the CDR3: TGTGCCAGCAGCTTAGGCCGGACACCCTATAATTCACCCCTCCACTTT.

The chain links TRBV19 to TRBJ2-5; D may be TRBD2 (6 bases). Per the germline V gene, CDR1 is LNHDA and CDR2 is SQIVND (reference sequence). Trimming took 4 bases from V and 5 from J, leaving 17 bases between them. This CDR3 has 15 amino acids. CDR3 DNA: TGTGCCAGTAGTACGAGCCCGGGGGTCGGGGAGACCCAGTACTTC. Residues: CASSTSPGVGETQYF.

The chain is built from TRBV27 and TRBJ1-4, with 8 bases matching TRBD1. This CDR3 has 18 residues. Losses at the gene ends were 4 bases for V and 4 bases for J; bases not matched to a gene: 14. In germline, CDR1 is MNHEY, CDR2 SMNVEV (reference sequence). The CDR3, as DNA: TGTGCCAGCAGTTCAGGCCGACCCGACAGGGGATTTAATGAAAAACTGTTTTTT. Protein: CASSSGRPDRGFNEKLFF.

The V call is TRBV2, the J call TRBJ2-5, with D possibly matching TRBD1 (5 bases). The V end lost 7 bases, the J end lost 5 bases, and 14 bases lay between the germline ends. CDR3 length: 13 amino acids. The germline CDR1 and CDR2 sequences are SNHLY and FYNNEI. The CDR3 loop is CASTAGWSETQYF. The CDR3 bases are TGTGCCAGCACGGCAGGGTGGAGTGAGACCCAGTACTTC.